This record concerns one T cell receptor (beta chain) sequence. What this receptor recognizes is not known. Qualities for individual bases were not recorded, and no much larger clone is one base off. TCRbeta CDR3 regions were amplified from genomic DNA by means of the immunoSEQ Assay, a bias-controlled multiplex PCR. Per the original workflow: The number of nucleated cells in each sample was estimated from the amplification of reference gene primers within the assay. To quantify the absolute abundance of each unique TCRbeta CDR3 rearrangement, sequence reads were collapsed and filtered. Productive Simpson clonality was computed per sample as the square root of Simpson's diversity index over productive rearrangements. Here the immuneACCESS table is served through TCRdb, limited to in-frame sequences with V and J called. Missing clones are a known gap in these copies; in checked studies unresolved V genes cover under half, and the rest lacks a known reason. Clone size and the V and J calls come from that table; the DNA yielded D and trimming. The sample profile shows 45,000 to 65,000 clones; roughly 91% of them were found once. The top ten constitute over 7.5% of the sample.

The data were obtained in a study of blood T cell repertoires in COVID-19 (dated by TCRdb to 2018 to 2021). For context, the study as a whole: The collaborator samples originated in the United States, Italy and Spain and spanned the acute and convalescent phases of COVID-19. The prospective study material was composed of cDNA or gDNA derived from T cells, B-cell-depleted T cells, or PBMCs. Deeply sampled blood TCRbeta repertoires from subjects exposed to, actively infected with, or recovered from COVID-19 were included in the dataset. The repertoires were released in a freely available public database meant as a resource for research on the immune response to SARS-CoV-2. Samples came from the ongoing ImmuneRACE study (first 160 participants) plus 1,254 subjects from 6 global collaborators. A de-identified subject ID, COVID-19 status, age in years and sex were almost always included in the sample metadata. Where HLA class I and class II types were available, the types were taken from metadata supplied by the sample provider, not from assay-based typing. The full study reports these points: The amount of clinical and demographic metadata varied by source and participant and was provided uncurated.

Sequences SGHVS (CDR1) and FNYEAQ (CDR2) are obtained from the germline V gene. V loses 8 bases of germline sequence and J loses 3 bases, and the interval between the two ends is 19 bases. There are 15 amino acids in the CDR3, from cysteine to phenylalanine inclusive. Kept here is only the CDR3 DNA, which spans 45 bases and is read in frame from base 1. Each collaborating institution followed its own protocols to collect whole blood in K2EDTA tubes. For TCRbeta analysis, collaborators shipped samples in one of three forms: frozen whole blood, isolated PBMCs, or DNA extracted from either of those sample types.

The chain joins TRBV7-6 to TRBJ2-5, with TRBD1 as a weak D call on 6 bases. The TCR originated in a man between 50 and 59 years old with active COVID-19. Sequenced: peripheral blood. This receptor carries the CDR3 CASRGPTWTEETQYF. Read as DNA, the sequence is TGTGCCAGCCGGGGCCCGACTTGGACAGAAGAGACCCAGTACTTC.